This T cell receptor (beta chain) originates from a study of T cell responses to AZD1222 COVID-19 vaccine (TCRdb year 2021). Describing the broader study: AZD1222 recipients given second doses at about 4 weeks or at about 12 weeks were pooled, since spike-specific TCR depth and breadth were not found to differ between the two schedules. TCR sequencing covered 230 to 250 trial participants: 200 to 220 given two doses of AZD1222 and 26 given two doses of MenACWY control vaccine. Enrollment into the trials was organized by age into subgroups of 18-55, 56-69 and 70-plus years, and those subgroups contained roughly 150, 30 and 60 TCR-sequenced participants, respectively.

On the study overall, not on this receptor specifically: Because no samples from the day 14 peak response were available, repertoires could be characterized only after the peak T cell response. The 56-69-year group was small, and its depth increase did not reach significance, likely because of low power. Participants were mostly white British, with more females than males. The authors suggested clonal diversity may have been underestimated. Vaccine-associated CD4 TCRs spanned the whole spike protein, with dominant responses in regions 160-218 and 743-854. Conclusions about previously exposed vaccinees are limited, since just 5 to 7 AZD1222 recipients were seropositive for SARS-CoV-2 at baseline. Epitopes outside the regions mutated in the B.1.351 and B.1.1.7 variants were reportedly recognized by nearly half of the unique spike-specific TCRs. A significant rise in spike-specific TCR breadth and depth was observed after two AZD1222 doses relative to day 0 and relative to MenACWY recipients.

V loses 4 bases, J loses 3 bases, and the germline ends lie 9 bases apart. Looking up the germline V gene yields CDR1 MGHRA and CDR2 YSYEKL. The CDR3 covers 13 residues, taking in both the cysteine and the phenylalanine. Just CDR3 DNA is preserved here, 39 bases in frame from base 1. The label giving this sample's time point can be read as: baseline before first vaccination. Vaccinee samples were obtained from the UK trials COV001 and COV002, which included a single-blind randomized controlled phase 2/3 trial of AZD1222 (ChAdOx1 nCoV-19) in healthy adults. Trial participant PBMC samples were collected at day 0 and day 28 after the second dose for TCRbeta chain sequencing. The CDR3 regions of human TCRbeta chains were analyzed by immunosequencing. The paper's data handling went like this. Repertoire TCRs were checked for matches against a reference library of SARS-CoV-2-specific TCRs that had been generated using the MIRA antigen-specificity platform. Breadth meant the fraction of unique TCRs that were SARS-CoV-2-associated, whereas depth meant the fraction of total T cells that were SARS-CoV-2-associated. Each spike-specific TCR was assigned to its reactive spike region and to a CD4 or CD8 class using the MIRA data. Log10-transformed breadth and depth values were compared by one-way ANOVA with Sidak's multiple comparisons tests. TCRdb mirrors the immuneACCESS table, restricted to in-frame sequences. Some clones are absent from its copies; in checked studies, under half trace to an unresolved V gene, and the reason for the others is unknown. V and J calls and clone size are copied from that table; D and trimming were computed from the DNA. The sample table records about 130,000 clones; 93% of these occur just once. Jointly, the top ten make up about 3% of the sample.

A note on this clone: No cognate antigen has been identified for it. Per-nucleotide qualities are absent, and no much larger clonotype sits a single base away.

The sample in question was peripheral blood, obtained on day 0 of AZD1222 vaccination. The chain is assembled from TRBV4-1 and TRBJ1-2; a tentative D call is TRBD1 (5 bases match). This TCR was recovered from an adult in good health. The CDR3 has the sequence CASSPDIHYGYTF. The DNA reads TGCGCCAGCAGCCCGGACATTCACTATGGCTACACCTTC.